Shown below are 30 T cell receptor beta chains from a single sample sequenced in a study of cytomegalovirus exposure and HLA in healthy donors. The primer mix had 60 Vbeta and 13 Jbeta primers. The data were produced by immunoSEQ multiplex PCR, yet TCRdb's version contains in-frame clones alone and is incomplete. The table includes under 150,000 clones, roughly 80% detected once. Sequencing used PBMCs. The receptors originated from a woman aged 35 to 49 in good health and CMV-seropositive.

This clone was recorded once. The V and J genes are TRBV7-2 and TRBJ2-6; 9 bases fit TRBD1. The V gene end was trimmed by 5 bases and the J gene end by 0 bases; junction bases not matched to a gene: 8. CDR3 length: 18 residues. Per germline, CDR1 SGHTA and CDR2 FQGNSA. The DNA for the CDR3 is TGTGCCAGCAGCCCGGACAGGGGAAGGAGCTCTGGGGCCAACGTCCTGACTTTC. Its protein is CASSPDRGRSSGANVLTF.

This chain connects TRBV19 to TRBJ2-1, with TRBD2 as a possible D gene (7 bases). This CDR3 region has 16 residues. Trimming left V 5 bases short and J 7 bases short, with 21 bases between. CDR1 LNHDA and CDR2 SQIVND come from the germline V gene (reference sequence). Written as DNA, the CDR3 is TGTGCCAGTAGTCTCTATGGGGGGGGCCTGGCGAATGAGCAGTTCTTC. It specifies CASSLYGGGLANEQFF.

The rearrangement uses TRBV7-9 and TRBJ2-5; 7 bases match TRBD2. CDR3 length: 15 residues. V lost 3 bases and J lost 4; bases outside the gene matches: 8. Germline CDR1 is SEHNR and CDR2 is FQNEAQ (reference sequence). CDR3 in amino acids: CASSFLPGGGETQYF. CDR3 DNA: TGTGCCAGCAGCTTTCTTCCGGGAGGAGGAGAGACCCAGTACTTC.

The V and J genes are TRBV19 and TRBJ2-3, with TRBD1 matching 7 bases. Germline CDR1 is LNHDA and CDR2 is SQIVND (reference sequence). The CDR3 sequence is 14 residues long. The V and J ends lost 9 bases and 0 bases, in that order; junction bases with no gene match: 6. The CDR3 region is CASGQAPSTDTQYF. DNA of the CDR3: TGTGCCAGCGGACAGGCCCCTAGCACAGATACGCAGTATTTT. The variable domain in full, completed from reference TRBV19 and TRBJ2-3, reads DGGITQSPKYLFRKEGQNVTLSCEQNLNHDAMYWYRQDPGQGLRLIYYSQIVNDFQKGDIAEGYSVSREKKESFPLTVTSAQKNPTAFYLCASGQAPSTDTQYFGPGTRLTVL.

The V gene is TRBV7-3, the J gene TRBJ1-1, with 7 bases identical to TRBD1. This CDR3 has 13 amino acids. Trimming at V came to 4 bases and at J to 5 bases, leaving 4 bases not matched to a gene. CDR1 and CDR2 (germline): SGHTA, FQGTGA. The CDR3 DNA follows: TGTGCCAGCAGCTCATTACAGGGGACTGAAGCTTTCTTT. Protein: CASSSLQGTEAFF.

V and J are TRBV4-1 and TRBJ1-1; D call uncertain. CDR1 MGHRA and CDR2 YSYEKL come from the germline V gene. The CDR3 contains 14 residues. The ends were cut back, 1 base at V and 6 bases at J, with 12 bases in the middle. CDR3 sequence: CASSQVSLGAEAFF. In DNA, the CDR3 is TGCGCCAGCAGCCAAGTGTCTCTTGGAGCTGAAGCTTTCTTT.

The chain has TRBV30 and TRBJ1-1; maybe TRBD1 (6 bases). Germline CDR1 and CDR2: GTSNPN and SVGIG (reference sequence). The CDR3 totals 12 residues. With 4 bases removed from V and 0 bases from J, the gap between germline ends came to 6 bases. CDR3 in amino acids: CAWTGVNTEAFF. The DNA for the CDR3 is TGTGCCTGGACAGGGGTGAACACTGAAGCTTTCTTT.

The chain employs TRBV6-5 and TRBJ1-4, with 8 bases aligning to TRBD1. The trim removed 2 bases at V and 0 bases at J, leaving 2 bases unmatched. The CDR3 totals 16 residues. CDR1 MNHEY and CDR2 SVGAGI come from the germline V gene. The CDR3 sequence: CASSYQTGATNEKLFF. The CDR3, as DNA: TGTGCCAGCAGTTACCAGACAGGGGCAACTAATGAAAAACTGTTTTTT.

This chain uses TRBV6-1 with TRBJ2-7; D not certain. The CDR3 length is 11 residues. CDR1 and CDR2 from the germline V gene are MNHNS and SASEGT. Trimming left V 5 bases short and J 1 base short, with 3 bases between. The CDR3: CASSPSYEQYF. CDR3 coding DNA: TGTGCCAGCAGTCCTTCCTACGAGCAGTACTTC.

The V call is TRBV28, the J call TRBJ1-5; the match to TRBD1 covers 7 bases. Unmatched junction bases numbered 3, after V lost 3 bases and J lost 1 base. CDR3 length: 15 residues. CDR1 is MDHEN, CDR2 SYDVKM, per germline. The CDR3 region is CASSFGQASNQPQHF. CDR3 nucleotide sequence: TGTGCCAGCAGTTTCGGACAGGCCAGCAATCAGCCCCAGCATTTT.

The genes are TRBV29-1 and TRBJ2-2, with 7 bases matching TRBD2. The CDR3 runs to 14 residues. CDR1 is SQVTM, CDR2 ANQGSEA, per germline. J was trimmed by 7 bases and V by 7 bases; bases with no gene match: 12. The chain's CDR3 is CSGIVAGEGGELFF. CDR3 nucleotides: TGCAGCGGGATAGTTGCGGGAGAGGGCGGGGAGCTGTTTTTT.

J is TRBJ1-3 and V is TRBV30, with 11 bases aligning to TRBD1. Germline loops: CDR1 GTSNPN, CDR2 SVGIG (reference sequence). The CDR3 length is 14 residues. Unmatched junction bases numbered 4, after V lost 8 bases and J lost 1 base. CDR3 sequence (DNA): TGTGCCGAGGGGACAGGGGGATCTGGAAACACCATATATTTT. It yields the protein CAEGTGGSGNTIYF.

This CDR3 is CASNEGQEREQYF. CDR3 coding DNA: TGTGCCAGCAACGAGGGACAGGAGCGCGAGCAGTACTTC. This chain links TRBV5-6 with TRBJ2-7, with 8 positions matching TRBD1. Per germline, CDR1 SGHDT and CDR2 YYEEEE. The CDR3 extends over 13 amino acids. Trimming removed 6 bases from V and 6 bases from J; junction bases left unmatched: 8.

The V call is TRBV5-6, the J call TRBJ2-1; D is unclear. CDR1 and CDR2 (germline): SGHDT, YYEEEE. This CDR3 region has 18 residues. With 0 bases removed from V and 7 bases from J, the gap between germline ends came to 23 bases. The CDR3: CASSLDGRQIIVWNEQFF. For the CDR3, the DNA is TGTGCCAGCAGCTTGGACGGCAGACAAATAATCGTATGGAATGAGCAGTTCTTC.

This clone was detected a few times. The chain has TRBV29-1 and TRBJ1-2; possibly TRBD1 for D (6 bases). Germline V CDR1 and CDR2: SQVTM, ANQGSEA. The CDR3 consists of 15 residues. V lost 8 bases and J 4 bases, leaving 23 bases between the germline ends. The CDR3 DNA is TGCAGCCCCCCGGCAATGACAGGTCTTAGCTATGGCTACACCTTC. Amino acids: CSPPAMTGLSYGYTF.

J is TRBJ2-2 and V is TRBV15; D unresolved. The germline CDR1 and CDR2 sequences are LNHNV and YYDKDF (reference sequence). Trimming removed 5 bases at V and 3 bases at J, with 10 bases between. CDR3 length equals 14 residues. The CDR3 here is CATSDSAHTGELFF. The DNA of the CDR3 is TGTGCCACCAGCGACTCCGCTCACACCGGGGAGCTGTTTTTT.

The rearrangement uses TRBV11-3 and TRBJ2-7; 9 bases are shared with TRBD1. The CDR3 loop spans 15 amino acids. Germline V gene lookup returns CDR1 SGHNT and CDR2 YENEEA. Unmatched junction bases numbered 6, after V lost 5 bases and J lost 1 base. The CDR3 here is CASSLRDRVSYEQYF. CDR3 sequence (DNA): TGTGCCAGCAGCCTTAGGGACAGGGTATCCTACGAGCAGTACTTC.

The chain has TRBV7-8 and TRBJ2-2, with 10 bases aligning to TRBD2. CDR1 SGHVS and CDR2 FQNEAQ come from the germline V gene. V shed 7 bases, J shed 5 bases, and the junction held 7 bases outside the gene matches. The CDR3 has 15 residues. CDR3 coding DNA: TGTGCCAGCACCTACCGGACTAGCGGAACCGGGGAGCTGTTTTTT. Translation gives CASTYRTSGTGELFF. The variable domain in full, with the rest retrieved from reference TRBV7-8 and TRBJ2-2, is GAGVSQSPRYKVAKRGQDVALRCDPISGHVSLFWYQQALGQGPEFLTYFQNEAQLDKSGLPSDRFFAERPEGSVSTLKIQRTQQEDSAVYLCASTYRTSGTGELFFGEGSRLTVL.

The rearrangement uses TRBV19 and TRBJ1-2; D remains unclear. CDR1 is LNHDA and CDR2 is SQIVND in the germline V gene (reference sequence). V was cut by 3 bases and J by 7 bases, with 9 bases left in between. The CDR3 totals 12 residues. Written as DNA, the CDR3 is TGTGCCAGTAGTATGCCGGTTTTTGGCTACACCTTC. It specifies CASSMPVFGYTF.

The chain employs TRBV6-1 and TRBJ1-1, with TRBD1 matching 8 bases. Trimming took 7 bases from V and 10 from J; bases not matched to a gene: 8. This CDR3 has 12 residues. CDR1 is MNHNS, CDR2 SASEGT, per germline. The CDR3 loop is CASTDRGRGAFF. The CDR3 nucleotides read TGTGCCAGCACCGACAGGGGACGAGGAGCTTTCTTT.

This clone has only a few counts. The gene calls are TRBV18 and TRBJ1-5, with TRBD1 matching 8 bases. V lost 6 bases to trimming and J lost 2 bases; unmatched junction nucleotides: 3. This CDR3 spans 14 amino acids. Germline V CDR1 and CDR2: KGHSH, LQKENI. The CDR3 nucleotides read TGTGCCAGCTCCATACAGGGGGGCAATCAGCCCCAGCATTTT. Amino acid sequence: CASSIQGGNQPQHF.

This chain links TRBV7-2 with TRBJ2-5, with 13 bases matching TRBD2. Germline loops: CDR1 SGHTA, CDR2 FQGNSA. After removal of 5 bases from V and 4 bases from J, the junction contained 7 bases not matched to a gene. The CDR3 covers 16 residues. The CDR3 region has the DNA TGTGCCAGCAGCCTTCGGACTAGCGGGGGAGGAGAGACCCAGTACTTC. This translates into CASSLRTSGGGETQYF.

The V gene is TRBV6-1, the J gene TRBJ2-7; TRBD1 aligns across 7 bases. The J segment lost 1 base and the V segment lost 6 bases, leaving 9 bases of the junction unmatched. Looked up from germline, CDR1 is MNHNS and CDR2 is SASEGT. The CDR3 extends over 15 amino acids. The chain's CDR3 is CASSAQSRGSYEQYF. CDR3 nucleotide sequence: TGTGCCAGCAGCGCTCAGAGCAGGGGGTCCTACGAGCAGTACTTC.

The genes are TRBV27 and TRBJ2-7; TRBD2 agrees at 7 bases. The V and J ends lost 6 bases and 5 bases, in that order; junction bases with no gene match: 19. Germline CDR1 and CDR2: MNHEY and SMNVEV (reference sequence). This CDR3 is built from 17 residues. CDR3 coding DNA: TGTGCCAGCAGCCAATACATGGGTTTGGGGAGGGGTCACGAGCAGTACTTC. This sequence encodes CASSQYMGLGRGHEQYF.

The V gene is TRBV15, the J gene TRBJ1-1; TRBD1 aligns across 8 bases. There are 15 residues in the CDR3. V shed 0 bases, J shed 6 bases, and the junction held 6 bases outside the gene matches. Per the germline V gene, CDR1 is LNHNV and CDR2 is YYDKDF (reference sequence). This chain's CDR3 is CATSRDPRGHPEAFF. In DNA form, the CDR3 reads TGTGCCACCAGCAGAGATCCCAGGGGGCACCCTGAAGCTTTCTTT.

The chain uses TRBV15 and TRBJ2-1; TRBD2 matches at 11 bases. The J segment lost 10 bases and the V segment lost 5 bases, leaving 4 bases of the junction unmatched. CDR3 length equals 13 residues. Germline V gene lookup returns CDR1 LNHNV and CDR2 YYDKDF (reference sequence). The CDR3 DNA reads TGTGCCACCAGCTTAAGACTAGCGGGAGAGCAGTTCTTC. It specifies CATSLRLAGEQFF.

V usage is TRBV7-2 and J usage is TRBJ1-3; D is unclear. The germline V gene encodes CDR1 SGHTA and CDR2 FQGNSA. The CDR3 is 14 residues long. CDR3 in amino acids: CATTLGSPGNTIYF. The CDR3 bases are TGTGCTACCACACTCGGGTCACCTGGAAACACCATATATTTT.

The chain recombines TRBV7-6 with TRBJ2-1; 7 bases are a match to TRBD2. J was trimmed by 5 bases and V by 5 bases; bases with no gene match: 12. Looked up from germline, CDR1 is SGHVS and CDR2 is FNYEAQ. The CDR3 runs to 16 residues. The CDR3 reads CASSPVFAGEDNEQFF. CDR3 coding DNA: TGTGCCAGCAGCCCAGTTTTTGCGGGAGAGGACAATGAGCAGTTCTTC.

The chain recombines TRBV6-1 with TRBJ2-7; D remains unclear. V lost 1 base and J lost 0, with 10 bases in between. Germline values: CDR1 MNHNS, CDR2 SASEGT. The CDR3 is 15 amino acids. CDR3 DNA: TGTGCCAGCAGTGAAGTGGAGCTAAGCTCCTACGAGCAGTACTTC. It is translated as CASSEVELSSYEQYF.

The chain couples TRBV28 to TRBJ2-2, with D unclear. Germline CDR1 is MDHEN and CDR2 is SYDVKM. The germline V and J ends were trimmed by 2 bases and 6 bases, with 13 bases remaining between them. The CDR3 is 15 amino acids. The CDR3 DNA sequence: TGTGCCAGCAGTTTAACCCCCCTAGTTCCCGGGGAGCTGTTTTTT. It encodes CASSLTPLVPGELFF.